This TCR beta chain stems from a study of blood T cell repertoires in COVID-19. V shed 5 bases and J shed 0 bases, with 13 bases lying between them. Per the germline V gene, CDR1 is SGHTA and CDR2 is FQGNSA. This CDR3 is built from 15 residues. TCRdb's table, derived via immunoSEQ multiplex PCR, lists solely in-frame clones and lacks some. The sample lists roughly 100,000 clones, roughly 89% occurring once. The source is a woman in her fifties or sixties with COVID-19, enrolled during active disease. Specimen: peripheral blood. This chain connects TRBV7-2 to TRBJ1-2; TRBD1 is a possible D gene (6 bases). The CDR3 nucleotides read TGTGCCAGCAGCCCCTGGGACAATTCTAACTATGGCTACACCTTC. Translating it yields CASSPWDNSNYGYTF.